The entry below describes one TCR beta chain. The table came from immunoSEQ multiplex PCR; TCRdb's copy has only in-frame clones and leaves some out. The table records around 100,000 clones, approximately 92% of them present only once. Germline V gene data show CDR1 as SGDLS and CDR2 as YYNGEE. CDR3 length equals 15 residues. V shed 0 bases and J 2 bases; nucleotides not matched to a gene: 5. The sample comes from a study of T cell changes during pregnancy in multiple sclerosis. This rearrangement joins TRBV9 to TRBJ2-7; 7 bases align to TRBD2. The specimen comprised peripheral blood, sampled after pregnancy. The sequence came from a female donor with multiple sclerosis, enrolled in a pregnancy study. The CDR3 DNA follows: TGTGCCAGCAGCGTAGGCTCTAGCGGAACCTACGAGCAGTACTTC. Amino acids: CASSVGSSGTYEQYF.